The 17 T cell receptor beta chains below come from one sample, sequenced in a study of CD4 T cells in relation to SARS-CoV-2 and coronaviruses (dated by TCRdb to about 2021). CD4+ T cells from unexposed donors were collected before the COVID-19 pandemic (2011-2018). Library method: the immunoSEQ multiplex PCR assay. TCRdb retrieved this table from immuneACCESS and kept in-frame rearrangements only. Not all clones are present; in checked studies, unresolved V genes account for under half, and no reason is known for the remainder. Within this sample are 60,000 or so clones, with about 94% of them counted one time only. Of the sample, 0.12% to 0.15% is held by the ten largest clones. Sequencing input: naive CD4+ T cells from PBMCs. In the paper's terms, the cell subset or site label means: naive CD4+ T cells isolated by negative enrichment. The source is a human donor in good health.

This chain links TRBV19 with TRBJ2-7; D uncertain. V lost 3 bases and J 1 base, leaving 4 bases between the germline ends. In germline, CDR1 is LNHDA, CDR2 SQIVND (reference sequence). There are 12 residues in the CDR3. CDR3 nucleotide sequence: TGTGCCAGTAGTATGCATTCCTACGAGCAGTACTTC. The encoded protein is CASSMHSYEQYF.

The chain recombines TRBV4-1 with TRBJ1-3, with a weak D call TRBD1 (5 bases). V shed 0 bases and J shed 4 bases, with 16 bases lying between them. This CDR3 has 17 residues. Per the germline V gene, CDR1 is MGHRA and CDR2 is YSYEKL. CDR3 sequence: CASSQEVRGGSGNTIYF. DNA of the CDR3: TGCGCCAGCAGCCAAGAGGTTCGCGGGGGATCCGGAAACACCATATATTTT.

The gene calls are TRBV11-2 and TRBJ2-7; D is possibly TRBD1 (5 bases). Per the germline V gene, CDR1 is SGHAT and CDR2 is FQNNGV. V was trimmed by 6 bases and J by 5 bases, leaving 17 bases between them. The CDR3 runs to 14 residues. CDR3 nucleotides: TGTGCCAGCAGGGCCTTAAAGGGGTTCCACGAGCAGTACTTC. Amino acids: CASRALKGFHEQYF.

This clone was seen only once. This chain's CDR3 is CATSDSDRVINEQFF. Written as DNA, the CDR3 is TGTGCCACCAGTGATTCGGACAGGGTAATAAATGAGCAGTTCTTC. This sequence joins TRBV24-1 and TRBJ2-1, with 8 bases that match TRBD1. The CDR3 is 15 residues long. Germline lookup yields CDR1 KGHDR and CDR2 SFDVKD. J lost 7 bases, V lost 2 bases, and 6 bases had no gene match.

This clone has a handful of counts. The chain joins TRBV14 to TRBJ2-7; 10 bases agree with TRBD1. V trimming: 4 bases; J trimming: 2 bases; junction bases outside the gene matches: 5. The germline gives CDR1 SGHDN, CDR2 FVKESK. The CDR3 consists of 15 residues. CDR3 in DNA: TGTGCCAGCAGCCTGGGACAGGGGAATACCTACGAGCAGTACTTC. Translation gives CASSLGQGNTYEQYF.

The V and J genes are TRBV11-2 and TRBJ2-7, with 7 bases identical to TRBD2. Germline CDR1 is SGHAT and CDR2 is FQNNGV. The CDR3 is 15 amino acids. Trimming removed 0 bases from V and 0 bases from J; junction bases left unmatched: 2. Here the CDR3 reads CASSLDGGGSYEQYF. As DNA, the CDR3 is TGTGCCAGCAGCTTAGATGGCGGGGGCTCCTACGAGCAGTACTTC.

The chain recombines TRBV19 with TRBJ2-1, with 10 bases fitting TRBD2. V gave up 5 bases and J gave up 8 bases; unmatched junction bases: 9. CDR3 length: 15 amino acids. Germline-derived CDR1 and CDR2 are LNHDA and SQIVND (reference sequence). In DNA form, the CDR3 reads TGTGCCAGTAGTGTGCTAGCGGGAGTCGAGGATGAGCAGTTCTTC. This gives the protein CASSVLAGVEDEQFF.

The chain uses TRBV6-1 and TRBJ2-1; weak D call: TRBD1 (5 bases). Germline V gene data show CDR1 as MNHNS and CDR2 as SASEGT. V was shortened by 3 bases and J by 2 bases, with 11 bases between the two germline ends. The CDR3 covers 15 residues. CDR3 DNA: TGTGCCAGCAGTGACCCAGGGATGACCTACAATGAGCAGTTCTTC. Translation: CASSDPGMTYNEQFF.

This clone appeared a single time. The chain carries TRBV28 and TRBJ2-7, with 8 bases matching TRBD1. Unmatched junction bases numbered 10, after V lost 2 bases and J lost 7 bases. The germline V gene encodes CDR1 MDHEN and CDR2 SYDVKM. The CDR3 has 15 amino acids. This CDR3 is CASSLVVAGGGEQYF. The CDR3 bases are TGTGCCAGCAGTTTAGTAGTCGCAGGGGGCGGGGAGCAGTACTTC.

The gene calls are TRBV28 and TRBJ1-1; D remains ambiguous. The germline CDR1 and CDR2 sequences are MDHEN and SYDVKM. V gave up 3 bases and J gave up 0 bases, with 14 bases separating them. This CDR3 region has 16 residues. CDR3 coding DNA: TGTGCCAGCAGTTTGGATCTTCGGGCCTTGAACACTGAAGCTTTCTTT. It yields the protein CASSLDLRALNTEAFF.

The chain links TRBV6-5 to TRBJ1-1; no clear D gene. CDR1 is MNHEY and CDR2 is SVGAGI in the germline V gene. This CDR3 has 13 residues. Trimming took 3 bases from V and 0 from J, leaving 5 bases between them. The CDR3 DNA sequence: TGTGCCAGCAGTTATTCGGTGAACACTGAAGCTTTCTTT. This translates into CASSYSVNTEAFF.

CDR3 bases: TGTGCCAGCAGCGTAGGACTGTTAGGCAGGGGCTTCCACACCGGGGAGCTGTTTTTT. Amino acids: CASSVGLLGRGFHTGELFF. The V gene is TRBV9, the J gene TRBJ2-2; possible D gene TRBD1, 6 bases. CDR3 length: 19 amino acids. Germline V gene lookup returns CDR1 SGDLS and CDR2 YYNGEE. V was cut by 0 bases and J by 3 bases, with 21 bases left in between. Looking up the rest from reference TRBV9 and TRBJ2-2 gives the full variable domain: DSGVTQTPKHLITATGQRVTLRCSPRSGDLSVYWYQQSLDQGLQFLIQYYNGEERAKGNILERFSAQQFPDLHSELNLSSLELGDSALYFCASSVGLLGRGFHTGELFFGEGSRLTVL.

CDR3 nucleotides: TGCAGTGCAACCAGGGTGCAAGGCTACACCTTC. Translating gives CSATRVQGYTF. This sequence joins TRBV20-1 and TRBJ1-2, with TRBD1 as a possible D gene (5 bases). Trimming removed 6 bases at V and 8 bases at J, with 13 bases between. In germline, CDR1 is DFQATT, CDR2 SNEGSKA (reference sequence). The CDR3 runs 11 residues.

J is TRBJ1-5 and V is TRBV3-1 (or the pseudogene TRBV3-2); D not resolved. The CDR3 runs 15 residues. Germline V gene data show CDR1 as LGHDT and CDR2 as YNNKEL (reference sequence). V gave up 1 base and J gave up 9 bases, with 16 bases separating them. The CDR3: CASSQGWTDLGPQHF. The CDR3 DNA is TGTGCCAGCAGCCAAGGGTGGACGGACCTGGGGCCCCAGCATTTT.

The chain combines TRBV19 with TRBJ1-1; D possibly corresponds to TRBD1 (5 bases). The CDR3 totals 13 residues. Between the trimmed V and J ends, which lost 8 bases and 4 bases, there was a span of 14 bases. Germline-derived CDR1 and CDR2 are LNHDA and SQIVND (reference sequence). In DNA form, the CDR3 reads TGTGCCAGTGTTTCTCGGGGGGTCACTGAAGCTTTCTTT. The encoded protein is CASVSRGVTEAFF. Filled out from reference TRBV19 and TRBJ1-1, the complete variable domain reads DGGITQSPKYLFRKEGQNVTLSCEQNLNHDAMYWYRQDPGQGLRLIYYSQIVNDFQKGDIAEGYSVSREKKESFPLTVTSAQKNPTAFYLCASVSRGVTEAFFGQGTRLTVV.

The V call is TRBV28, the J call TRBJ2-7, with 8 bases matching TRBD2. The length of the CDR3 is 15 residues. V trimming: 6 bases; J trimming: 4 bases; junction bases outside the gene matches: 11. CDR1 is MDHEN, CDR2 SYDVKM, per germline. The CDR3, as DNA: TGTGCCAGCAGCCCTCGGGGGGGACGTTCTTACGAGCAGTACTTC. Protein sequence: CASSPRGGRSYEQYF.

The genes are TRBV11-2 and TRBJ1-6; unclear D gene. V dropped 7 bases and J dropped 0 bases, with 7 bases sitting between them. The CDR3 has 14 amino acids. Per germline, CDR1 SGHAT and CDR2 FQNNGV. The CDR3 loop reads CASTPSSYNSPLHF. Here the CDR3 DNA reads TGTGCCAGCACTCCTAGCTCCTATAATTCACCCCTCCACTTT.